This T cell receptor beta chain comes out of a study of shared clonotypes between healthy human individuals. Several immunoSEQ plates received, in even portions, the genomic DNA of each subset. Clones were sequenced by immunoSEQ multiplex PCR, and TCRdb holds only the in-frame ones, with some missing. The data show about 2.4 million clones, approximately 93% seen once. Germline V gene data show CDR1 as MGHDK and CDR2 as SYGVNS. V was cut by 2 bases and J by 0 bases, with 7 bases left in between. The CDR3 extends over 15 amino acids. The clonotype originates from a man in his late teens or twenties in good health. Some clones in this sample may be carry-over from other donors' samples. Source material: naive CD4+ T cells from PBMCs. The subset: CD45RA+ positively selected. The chain links TRBV25-1 to TRBJ1-4; D is perhaps TRBD1 (5 bases). The CDR3 sequence is CASSEEGSTNEKLFF. CDR3 coding DNA: TGTGCCAGCAGTGAAGAGGGGTCAACTAATGAAAAACTGTTTTTT.